This T cell receptor beta chain was documented in a study of T cell repertoires in cytomegalovirus infection. Study background: Both CMV infection and a matching HLA type were indicated by public TCR beta signatures. Broader study findings: People with CMV and the relevant HLA were identified by cumulative public TCR beta family frequency. In two of eight donors, the top clonotype was HLA-C-restricted CMV-specific.

MiXCR was run by TCRdb on the reads, yielding one entry per CDR3 protein. The table lists under 200,000 distinct CDR3 sequences, approximately 9.7% of them singletons. This clonotype showed up just a few times. Its antigen is unknown. The sequence came from a human donor in good health (CMV status not recorded). Some clones in this sample may be carry-over from other donors' samples. Sequences were obtained from PBMCs.

CDR3 sequence reads: CASSRLGLVNIQYF. The CDR3 nucleotides read TGTGCCAGCAGTCGCCTTGGACTAGTAAACATTCAGTACTTC. The V call is TRBV28, the J call TRBJ2-4; 7 nucleotides align to TRBD2. V was clipped by 5 bases and J by 6 bases; unmatched bases: 7. Germline V CDR1 and CDR2: MDHEN, SYDVKM. The CDR3 has 14 residues.